The 16 T cell receptor beta chains below come from one sample, sequenced in a study of response to subunit inactivated influenza vaccine. In TCRdb, the RT-PCR reads were re-called with MiXCR into one record per CDR3 protein. Of 150,000 or so distinct CDR3 sequences listed, around 11% are singletons. This sample comprised CD8+ T cells sorted from PBMCs, obtained approximately 25 months after vaccination. Receptors originate from a man between 45 and 75 years old who received an inactivated influenza vaccine.

This clonotype was recorded a few times. This rearrangement joins TRBV14 to TRBJ2-2; D is unresolved. V lost 4 bases and J 6 bases, leaving 9 bases between the germline ends. The CDR3 has 13 amino acids. From germline, CDR1 is SGHDN and CDR2 FVKESK. The CDR3 region is CASSPIFPGELFF. The DNA for the CDR3 is TGTGCCAGCAGCCCAATATTCCCCGGGGAGCTGTTTTTT.

This clonotype was observed many times. The chain employs TRBV27 and TRBJ2-3, with unresolved D. V was pared by 6 bases and J by 4 bases, with 14 bases between. Germline V gene sequence: CDR1 MNHEY, CDR2 SMNVEV (reference sequence). This CDR3 region has 14 residues. CDR3 residues: CASSPTTTPDTQYF. In nucleotides, the CDR3 is TGTGCCAGCAGCCCAACCACCACCCCAGATACGCAGTATTTT.

The genes are TRBV4-1 and TRBJ2-3; D gene unclear. Trimming removed 0 bases from V and 0 bases from J, with 7 bases in between. Germline V gene sequence: CDR1 MGHRA, CDR2 YSYEKL. The CDR3 has 15 residues. The CDR3 reads CASSQDSGSTDTQYF. CDR3 bases: TGCGCCAGCAGCCAAGATTCCGGCAGCACAGATACGCAGTATTTT.

The chain couples TRBV5-1 to TRBJ2-3, with D perhaps being TRBD1 or TRBD2 (6 bases each). The CDR3 totals 17 residues. With 4 bases removed from V and 6 bases from J, the gap between germline ends came to 24 bases. Germline loops: CDR1 SGHRS, CDR2 YFSETQ. The DNA of the CDR3 is TGCGCCAGCAGCGGACAGACCGGGACTTTCCCTACTGATACGCAGTATTTT. Amino acids: CASSGQTGTFPTDTQYF.

This clonotype was seen a handful of times. V and J are TRBV6-5 and TRBJ2-7, with a possible D match to TRBD2 (5 bases). Germline-derived CDR1 and CDR2 are MNHEY and SVGAGI. V was shortened by 0 bases and J by 3 bases, with 15 bases between the two germline ends. This CDR3 spans 16 amino acids. The CDR3 sequence: CASSYSLWERSYEQYF. As DNA, the CDR3 is TGTGCCAGCAGTTACTCGCTTTGGGAGCGGAGCTACGAGCAGTACTTC.

This clonotype has more than one count but fewer than ten. The chain couples TRBV6-5 to TRBJ2-3, with D possibly being TRBD2 (5 bases). The CDR3 contains 14 residues. Germline V gives CDR1 MNHEY, CDR2 SVGAGI. Trimming shortened V by 2 bases and J by 5 bases, and 11 bases separated the two germline ends. Here the CDR3 DNA reads TGTGCCAGCAGTTACCCCGGGGTTGAAGATACGCAGTATTTT. Translated: CASSYPGVEDTQYF.

A few counts support this clonotype. The genes are TRBV7-9 and TRBJ2-1, with TRBD1 identical over 7 bases. J gave up 3 bases and V 2 bases, and 4 bases lay outside the gene matches. Germline lookup yields CDR1 SEHNR and CDR2 FQNEAQ (reference sequence). The CDR3 runs 15 residues. The CDR3 DNA reads as TGTGCCAGCAGCTTAAAGGGGGCGGACTACAATGAGCAGTTCTTC. Encoded protein: CASSLKGADYNEQFF.

This clonotype was seen at least ten times. The chain recombines TRBV9 with TRBJ2-2, with TRBD2 matching over 8 bases. The CDR3 contains 14 residues. V lost 6 bases and J lost 7; bases outside the gene matches: 8. Germline-derived CDR1 and CDR2 are SGDLS and YYNGEE. In DNA form, the CDR3 reads TGTGCCAGCAATCGGGAGGGCCTAGGCGGGGAGCTGTTTTTT. Translating gives CASNREGLGGELFF.

V is TRBV12-3 or TRBV12-4 and J is TRBJ2-7, with TRBD2 as a possible D gene (6 bases). V lost 7 bases and J 2 bases, leaving 15 bases between the germline ends. The CDR3 runs 14 residues. In DNA form, the CDR3 reads TGTGCCAGCACCGTGGGAGGAAGAACCTACGAGCAGTACTTC. It specifies CASTVGGRTYEQYF.

The J gene is TRBJ2-7, the V gene TRBV6-4; 13 nucleotides align to TRBD2. J gave up 7 bases and V 7 bases, and 10 bases lay outside the gene matches. The germline gives CDR1 MRHNA, CDR2 SNTAGT. The CDR3 loop spans 15 amino acids. CDR3 nucleotides: TGTGCCAGCAACAAACTAGCGGGAGGGCCTTGGGAGCAGTACTTC. Protein sequence: CASNKLAGGPWEQYF.

This chain uses TRBV6-1 with TRBJ2-2, with 13 positions matching TRBD2. V shed 6 bases, J shed 5 bases, and the junction held 9 bases outside the gene matches. CDR3 length equals 17 residues. The germline CDR1 and CDR2 sequences are MNHNS and SASEGT. The CDR3 loop reads CASSGLAGEAGTGELFF. CDR3 in DNA: TGTGCCAGCAGCGGACTAGCGGGGGAGGCCGGTACCGGGGAGCTGTTTTTT.

This chain uses TRBV5-1 with TRBJ2-1; 7 positions agree with TRBD1. The ends lost 4 bases at V and 4 bases at J; junction bases unmatched: 8. This CDR3 region has 15 residues. Germline V gives CDR1 SGHRS, CDR2 YFSETQ. CDR3 coding DNA: TGCGCCAGCAGCCCTCCGACAGGGTTTTACAATGAGCAGTTCTTC. Amino acid sequence: CASSPPTGFYNEQFF.

This clonotype was seen at least ten times. The rearrangement uses TRBV6-2 or TRBV6-3 and TRBJ2-3; 9 nucleotides match TRBD2. CDR1 and CDR2 from the germline V gene are MNHEY and SVGEGT. V lost 7 bases to trimming and J lost 4 bases; unmatched junction nucleotides: 6. This CDR3 is built from 14 residues. The CDR3 nucleotides are TGTGCCAGCACCAAGGGACTAGCCGCAGATACGCAGTATTTT. Translated, it gives CASTKGLAADTQYF.

The rearrangement joins TRBV11-1 to TRBJ2-1; 13 bases agree with TRBD2. V gave up 5 bases and J gave up 2 bases; unmatched junction bases: 12. The CDR3 is 19 residues long. From germline, CDR1 is SGHAT and CDR2 FQDESV (reference sequence). CDR3 bases: TGTGCCAGCAGCCCTCGGACTAGCGGGGGCCCACCCCCCTACAATGAGCAGTTCTTC. Amino acid sequence: CASSPRTSGGPPPYNEQFF.

Ten or more counts support this clonotype. The chain recombines TRBV12-3 or TRBV12-4 with TRBJ1-2; D is unresolved. This CDR3 is 13 amino acids long. Trimming stripped 7 bases from V and 7 bases from J, with 16 bases between. As DNA, the CDR3 is TGTGCCAGCACCCTAGGGTCTAGGGTTGGCTACACCTTC. Its translation: CASTLGSRVGYTF.

A few counts support this clonotype. This chain connects TRBV7-9 to TRBJ2-5, with 7 bases matching TRBD2. Germline values: CDR1 SEHNR, CDR2 FQNEAQ (reference sequence). The length of the CDR3 is 17 residues. The J segment lost 0 bases and the V segment lost 5 bases, leaving 12 bases of the junction unmatched. The CDR3 protein is CASSHAPGTKDQETQYF. The CDR3 DNA follows: TGTGCCAGCAGCCACGCCCCTGGGACTAAAGACCAAGAGACCCAGTACTTC.